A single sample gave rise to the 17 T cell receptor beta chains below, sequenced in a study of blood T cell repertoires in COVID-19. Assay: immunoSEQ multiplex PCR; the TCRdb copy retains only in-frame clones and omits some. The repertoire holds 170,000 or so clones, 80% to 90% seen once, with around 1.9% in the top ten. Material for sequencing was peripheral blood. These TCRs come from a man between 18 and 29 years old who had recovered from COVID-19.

For the CDR3, the DNA is TGTGCCAGTAGTATACTAGGGACAGGGACCTACAATGAGCAGTTCTTC. Its translation is CASSILGTGTYNEQFF. The chain combines TRBV19 with TRBJ2-1, with 9 bases that match TRBD1. Germline lookup yields CDR1 LNHDA and CDR2 SQIVND (reference sequence). V was pared by 2 bases and J by 2 bases, with 4 bases of the junction left unmatched. The CDR3 loop spans 16 amino acids.

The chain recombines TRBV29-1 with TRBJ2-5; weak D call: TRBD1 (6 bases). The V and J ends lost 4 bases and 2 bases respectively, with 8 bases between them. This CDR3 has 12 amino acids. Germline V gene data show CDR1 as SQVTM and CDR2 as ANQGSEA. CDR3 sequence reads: CSVGGRQETQYF. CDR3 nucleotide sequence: TGCAGCGTTGGGGGGCGGCAAGAGACCCAGTACTTC.

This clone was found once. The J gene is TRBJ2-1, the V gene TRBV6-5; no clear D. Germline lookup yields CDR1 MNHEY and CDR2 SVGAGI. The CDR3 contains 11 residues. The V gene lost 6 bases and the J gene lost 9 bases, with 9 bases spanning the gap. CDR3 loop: CASRQAGEQFF. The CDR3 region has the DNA TGTGCCAGCAGGCAAGCTGGTGAGCAGTTCTTC.

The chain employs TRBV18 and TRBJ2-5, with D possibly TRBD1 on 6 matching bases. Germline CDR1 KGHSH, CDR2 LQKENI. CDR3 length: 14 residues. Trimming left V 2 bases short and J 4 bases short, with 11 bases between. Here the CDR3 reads CASSPRTERETQYF. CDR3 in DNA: TGTGCCAGCTCACCAAGGACAGAAAGAGAGACCCAGTACTTC.

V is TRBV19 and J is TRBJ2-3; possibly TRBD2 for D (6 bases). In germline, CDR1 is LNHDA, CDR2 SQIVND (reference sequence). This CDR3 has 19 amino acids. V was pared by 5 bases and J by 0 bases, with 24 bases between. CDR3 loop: CASSPLRAGLDISTDTQYF. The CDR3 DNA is TGTGCCAGTAGTCCATTAAGAGCGGGCCTAGATATCAGCACAGATACGCAGTATTTT.

The CDR3: CASTVGDYEQYF. The DNA for the CDR3 is TGTGCCAGCACGGTCGGTGACTACGAGCAGTACTTC. The chain recombines TRBV28 with TRBJ2-7; no firm D call. Germline CDR1 and CDR2: MDHEN and SYDVKM. CDR3 length: 12 amino acids. V lost 7 bases to trimming and J lost 3 bases, with 10 bases between them.

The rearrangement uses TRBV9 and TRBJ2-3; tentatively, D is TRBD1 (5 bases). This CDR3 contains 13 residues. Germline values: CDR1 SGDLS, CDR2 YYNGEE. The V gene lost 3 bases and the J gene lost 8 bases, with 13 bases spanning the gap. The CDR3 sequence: CASSDPFQGTQYF. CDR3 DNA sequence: TGTGCCAGCAGCGACCCGTTTCAGGGTACGCAGTATTTT.

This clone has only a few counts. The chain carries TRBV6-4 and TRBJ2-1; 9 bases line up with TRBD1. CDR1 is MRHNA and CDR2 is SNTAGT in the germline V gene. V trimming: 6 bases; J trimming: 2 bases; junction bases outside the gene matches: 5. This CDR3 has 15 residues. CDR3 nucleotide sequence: TGTGCCAGCAGCCCCCGGGACAGGGCCTACAATGAGCAGTTCTTC. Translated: CASSPRDRAYNEQFF.

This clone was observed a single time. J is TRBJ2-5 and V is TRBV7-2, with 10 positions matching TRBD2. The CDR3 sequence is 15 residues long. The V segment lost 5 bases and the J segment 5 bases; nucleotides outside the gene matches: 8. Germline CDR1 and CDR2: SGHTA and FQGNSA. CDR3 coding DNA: TGTGCCAGCAGCCCTAGGACTAGCGGAGGGGAGACCCAGTACTTC. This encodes CASSPRTSGGETQYF.

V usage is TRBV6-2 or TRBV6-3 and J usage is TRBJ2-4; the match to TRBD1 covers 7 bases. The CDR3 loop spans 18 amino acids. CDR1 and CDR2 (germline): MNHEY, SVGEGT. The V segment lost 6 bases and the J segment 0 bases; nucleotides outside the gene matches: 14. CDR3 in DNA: TGTGCCAGCAGCCCACAGGGGCCCACAACCTTAGCCAAAAACATTCAGTACTTC. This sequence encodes CASSPQGPTTLAKNIQYF.

CDR3 sequence reads: CASSVGLSGSETQYF. DNA for the CDR3: TGTGCCAGCAGCGTAGGTTTAAGCGGGAGTGAGACCCAGTACTTC. The chain joins TRBV9 to TRBJ2-5; 8 nucleotides line up with TRBD2. Germline V gene data show CDR1 as SGDLS and CDR2 as YYNGEE. Trimming cost V 0 bases and J 5 bases; bases outside gene matches: 6. This CDR3 has 15 residues.

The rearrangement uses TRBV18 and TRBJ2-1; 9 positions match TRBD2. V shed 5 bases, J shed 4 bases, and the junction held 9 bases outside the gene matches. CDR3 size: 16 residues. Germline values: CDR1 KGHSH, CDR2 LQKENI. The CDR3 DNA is TGTGCCAGCTCAACTCTAGCGGGACTGGATTACAATGAGCAGTTCTTC. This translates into CASSTLAGLDYNEQFF.

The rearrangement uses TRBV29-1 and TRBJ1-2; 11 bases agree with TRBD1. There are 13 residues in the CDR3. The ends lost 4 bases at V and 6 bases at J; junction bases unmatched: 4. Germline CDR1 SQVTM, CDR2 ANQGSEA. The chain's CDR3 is CSVGTGGSDGYTF. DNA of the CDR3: TGCAGCGTTGGGACAGGGGGCTCAGATGGCTACACCTTC.

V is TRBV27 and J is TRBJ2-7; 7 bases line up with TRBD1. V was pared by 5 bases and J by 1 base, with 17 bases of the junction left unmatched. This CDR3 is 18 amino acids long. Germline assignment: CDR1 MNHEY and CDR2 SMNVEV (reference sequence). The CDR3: CASSPHRPTGKPSYEQYF. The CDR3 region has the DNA TGTGCCAGCAGTCCCCACCGCCCGACAGGGAAACCATCCTACGAGCAGTACTTC.

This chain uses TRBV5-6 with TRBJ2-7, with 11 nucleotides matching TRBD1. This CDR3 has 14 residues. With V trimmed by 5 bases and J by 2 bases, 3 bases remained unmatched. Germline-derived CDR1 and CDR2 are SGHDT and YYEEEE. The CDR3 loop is CASSGQGAAYEQYF. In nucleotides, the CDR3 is TGTGCCAGCAGTGGACAGGGGGCAGCCTACGAGCAGTACTTC.

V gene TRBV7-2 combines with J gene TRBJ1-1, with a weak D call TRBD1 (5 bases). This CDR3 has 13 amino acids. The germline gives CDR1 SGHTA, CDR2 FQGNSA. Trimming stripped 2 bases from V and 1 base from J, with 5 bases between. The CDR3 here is CASSLRGNTEAFF. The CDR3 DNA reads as TGTGCCAGCAGCTTAAGGGGGAACACTGAAGCTTTCTTT.

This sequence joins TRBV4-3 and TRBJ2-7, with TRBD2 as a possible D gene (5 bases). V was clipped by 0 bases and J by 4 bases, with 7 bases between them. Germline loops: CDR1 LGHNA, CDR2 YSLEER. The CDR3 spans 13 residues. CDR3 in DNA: TGCGCCAGCAGCCAAGAAGGCGGGTACGAGCAGTACTTC. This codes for CASSQEGGYEQYF.